This TCR beta chain was sequenced in a study of T cell changes during pregnancy in multiple sclerosis. Profiling relied on immunoSEQ multiplex PCR, and the TCRdb table lists in-frame clones only, not all of them. This table has roughly 90,000 clones, over 85% appearing once. Germline V CDR1 and CDR2: LNHDA, SQIVND (reference sequence). The CDR3 covers 15 residues. V dropped 6 bases and J dropped 5; count of bases not matched to a gene: 7. The chain has TRBV19 and TRBJ1-5; 10 bases fit TRBD1. The starting material was peripheral blood, obtained in the first trimester of pregnancy. The sequence came from a female donor with multiple sclerosis, enrolled in a pregnancy study. The CDR3 sequence: CASRDRGASDQPQHF. CDR3 DNA sequence: TGTGCCAGTAGGGACAGGGGGGCGTCTGATCAGCCCCAGCATTTT.